These 23 T cell receptor beta chains came from one sample sequenced in a study of vaccination effects on CD4 cells after COVID-19. Assay used: immunoSEQ multiplex PCR; TCRdb lists only in-frame clones, some missing. Seen here are around 83,000 clones, roughly four fifths observed once, and the top ten hold 1.5% to 2%. No antigen has been assigned to these receptors. Within the ViraFEST assay, antigen-specific CD4+ T cells underwent expansion with viral peptide pools prior to sequencing. Isolating CD4+ T cells followed about 10 days of culture. This specimen consisted of CD4+ T cells from PBMCs cultured with HCoV-229E spike peptides, obtained before COVID-19 vaccination. The source of these receptors is a human donor who received a COVID-19 vaccine.

The chain links TRBV27 to TRBJ2-1, with D maybe TRBD1 (6 bases). CDR3 size: 16 residues. Trimming stripped 5 bases from V and 7 bases from J, with 21 bases between. Germline V CDR1 and CDR2: MNHEY, SMNVEV (reference sequence). The CDR3 loop reads CASSPGQPLVRNEQFF. CDR3 nucleotide sequence: TGTGCCAGCAGTCCCGGACAGCCCCTCGTGAGGAATGAGCAGTTCTTC.

The V call is TRBV5-1, the J call TRBJ1-1; D remains ambiguous. V was clipped by 4 bases and J by 1 base, with 20 bases between them. In germline, CDR1 is SGHRS, CDR2 YFSETQ. This CDR3 region has 17 residues. CDR3 in DNA: TGCGCCAGCAGCCGTGTGCGGGCAGCCGATAAGAACACTGAAGCTTTCTTT. As protein: CASSRVRAADKNTEAFF.

This chain links TRBV7-7 with TRBJ1-1, with TRBD1 matching over 7 bases. Germline assignment: CDR1 SSHAT and CDR2 FNYEAQ (reference sequence). CDR3 length: 17 amino acids. J gave up 3 bases and V 5 bases, and 15 bases lay outside the gene matches. Here the CDR3 DNA reads TGTGCCAGCAGCATCGGGGACAGTTTGAGAGCACACACTGAAGCTTTCTTT. Its translation is CASSIGDSLRAHTEAFF.

The rearrangement links TRBV6-4 to TRBJ2-3; 8 bases line up with TRBD1. CDR3 length: 14 amino acids. V shed 5 bases and J 4 bases; nucleotides not matched to a gene: 5. Germline V lookup: CDR1 MRHNA, CDR2 SNTAGT. This CDR3 is CASSPGTGSDTQYF. Written as DNA, the CDR3 is TGTGCCAGCAGTCCCGGGACAGGATCAGATACGCAGTATTTT.

This clone was counted only a few times. The chain combines TRBV5-1 with TRBJ2-1; the match to TRBD2 covers 13 bases. Germline V gene data show CDR1 as SGHRS and CDR2 as YFSETQ. Unmatched junction bases numbered 3, after V lost 2 bases and J lost 7 bases. The CDR3 contains 15 residues. The CDR3 bases are TGCGCCAGCAGCTTTACTAGCGGGGGGGTGAATGAGCAGTTCTTC. Translating it yields CASSFTSGGVNEQFF.

In its sample, this clone was seen once. V usage is TRBV11-2 and J usage is TRBJ2-5; 11 bases match TRBD2. Per germline, CDR1 SGHAT and CDR2 FQNNGV. CDR3 length: 16 amino acids. J was trimmed by 1 base and V by 6 bases; bases with no gene match: 7. The CDR3 sequence: CASRTVAGGPQETQYF. The CDR3 region has the DNA TGTGCCAGCAGAACTGTAGCGGGGGGGCCCCAAGAGACCCAGTACTTC. Full variable domain (missing parts from reference TRBV11-2 and TRBJ2-5): EAGVAQSPRYKIIEKRQSVAFWCNPISGHATLYWYQQILGQGPKLLIQFQNNGVVDDSQLPKDRFSAERLKGVDSTLKIQPAKLEDSAVYLCASRTVAGGPQETQYFGPGTRLLVL.

The chain has TRBV5-6 and TRBJ1-5; D not certain. Per germline, CDR1 SGHDT and CDR2 YYEEEE. The V gene lost 2 bases and the J gene lost 2 bases, with 11 bases spanning the gap. The CDR3 runs to 15 residues. The CDR3 reads CASSFNPEGNQPQHF. The CDR3 region has the DNA TGTGCCAGCAGCTTTAACCCCGAGGGCAATCAGCCCCAGCATTTT.

This chain joins TRBV2 and TRBJ2-7; 8 nucleotides agree with TRBD1. Germline-derived CDR1 and CDR2 are SNHLY and FYNNEI. The V segment lost 5 bases and the J segment 1 base; nucleotides outside the gene matches: 4. The CDR3 extends over 14 amino acids. The CDR3 bases are TGTGCCAGCAGTATACAGGGGGTTTCCTACGAGCAGTACGTC. It specifies CASSIQGVSYEQYV.

The chain employs TRBV27 and TRBJ2-3, with TRBD2 matching over 12 bases. The junction had 9 bases not matched to a gene; V was cut back by 7 bases and J by 4 bases. CDR3 length equals 16 residues. Germline V lookup: CDR1 MNHEY, CDR2 SMNVEV (reference sequence). The CDR3 DNA reads as TGTGCCAGCATTATGCAGGCTAGCGGGGGGGCAGATACGCAGTATTTT. The encoded protein is CASIMQASGGADTQYF.

This clone appeared a single time. The chain joins TRBV7-2 to TRBJ1-1; D is perhaps TRBD1 (5 bases). Trimming stripped 5 bases from V and 7 bases from J, with 14 bases between. The CDR3 has 13 amino acids. Germline-derived CDR1 and CDR2 are SGHTA and FQGNSA. The CDR3 DNA reads TGTGCCAGCAGCCTACAAGTGGGGGTTGAAGCTTTCTTT. This gives the protein CASSLQVGVEAFF.

The CDR3 nucleotides read TGTGCCAGCAGCTTTAGGCGGGACGGAGAGACCCAGTACTTC. Protein product: CASSFRRDGETQYF. The chain joins TRBV7-2 to TRBJ2-5; D possibly corresponds to TRBD2 (6 bases). The CDR3 runs to 14 residues. Germline loops: CDR1 SGHTA, CDR2 FQGNSA. V shed 3 bases and J shed 4 bases, with 12 bases lying between them.

V usage is TRBV5-1 and J usage is TRBJ1-2, with 12 bases identical to TRBD1. With V trimmed by 4 bases and J by 4 bases, 2 bases remained unmatched. CDR3 length: 14 amino acids. Germline V gene lookup returns CDR1 SGHRS and CDR2 YFSETQ. CDR3: CASSPGQGAYGYTF. CDR3 nucleotides: TGCGCCAGCAGCCCGGGACAGGGGGCCTATGGCTACACCTTC.

V usage is TRBV2 and J usage is TRBJ2-7, with D unresolved. Germline V CDR1 and CDR2: SNHLY, FYNNEI. V lost 4 bases, J lost 6 bases, and 13 bases lay in between. This CDR3 is 13 amino acids long. The CDR3 DNA reads as TGTGCCAGCAGTGTGGAAGTACCGGTCGAGCAGTACGTC. This sequence encodes CASSVEVPVEQYV.

This rearrangement joins TRBV2 to TRBJ2-3; TRBD2 might be the D (7 bases). Germline-derived CDR1 and CDR2 are SNHLY and FYNNEI. This CDR3 contains 15 residues. V gave up 5 bases and J gave up 0 bases, with 12 bases separating them. This CDR3 is CASSWGGPSTDTQYF. Here the CDR3 DNA reads TGTGCCAGCAGTTGGGGGGGCCCTAGCACAGATACGCAGTATTTT.

CDR3: CASSRGANQPQHF. The DNA for the CDR3 is TGCGCCAGCAGCCGGGGGGCCAATCAGCCCCAGCATTTT. This chain connects TRBV4-3 to TRBJ1-5, with D perhaps TRBD1 (6 bases). Trimming cost V 4 bases and J 3 bases, with 7 bases left between them. Germline V gene sequence: CDR1 LGHNA, CDR2 YSLEER. This CDR3 has 13 amino acids.

The CDR3 protein is CASSARAVGELFF. Here the CDR3 DNA reads TGTGCCAGCAGTGCCCGGGCCGTCGGGGAGCTGTTTTTT. This chain connects TRBV6-4 to TRBJ2-2, with D unclear. Germline V gene sequence: CDR1 MRHNA, CDR2 SNTAGT. This CDR3 region has 13 residues. Trimming removed 4 bases from V and 7 bases from J, with 10 bases in between.

In its sample, this clone was seen once. The chain couples TRBV12-3 or TRBV12-4 to TRBJ2-5; D gene ambiguous. The CDR3 runs 11 residues. Trimming took off 6 bases at V and 5 bases at J, with 7 bases between the two ends. Written as DNA, the CDR3 is TGTGCCAGCAGGGCTTACGAGACCCAGTACTTC. Translation: CASRAYETQYF.

CDR3 residues: CASSPQGVPGELFF. CDR3 nucleotides: TGTGCCAGCTCACCTCAGGGAGTTCCCGGGGAGCTGTTTTTT. The V call is TRBV18, the J call TRBJ2-2; D tentatively fits TRBD1 or TRBD2 (5 bases each). This CDR3 has 14 amino acids. Germline CDR1 reads KGHSH; CDR2 reads LQKENI. V lost 3 bases, J lost 6 bases, and 11 bases lay in between.

This clone was recorded once. This sequence joins TRBV30 and TRBJ1-1; D ambiguous. With 5 bases removed from V and 4 bases from J, the gap between germline ends came to 8 bases. The CDR3 extends over 11 amino acids. The V gene's germline CDR1 is GTSNPN and CDR2 SVGIG (reference sequence). CDR3 in DNA: TGTGCCTGGGACTATGGCACTGAAGCTTTCTTT. Its protein product is CAWDYGTEAFF.

This chain uses TRBV19 with TRBJ2-7; possibly TRBD2 for D (5 bases). This CDR3 spans 14 amino acids. Between the trimmed V and J ends, which lost 8 bases and 2 bases, there was a span of 16 bases. Germline V gene data show CDR1 as LNHDA and CDR2 as SQIVND (reference sequence). CDR3 DNA: TGTGCCAGTCCCCGGACTCAGATAGCCTACGAGCAGTACGTC. It specifies CASPRTQIAYEQYV.

The rearrangement joins TRBV6-2 or TRBV6-3 to TRBJ2-2; D is undetermined. V lost 5 bases and J lost 5, with 18 bases in between. The CDR3 is made up of 16 amino acids. Germline CDR1 reads MNHEY; CDR2 reads SVGEGT. The CDR3 nucleotides read TGTGCCAGCAGTATGGGGTGGGAAAGGTGGACCGGGGAGCTGTTTTTT. Amino acid sequence: CASSMGWERWTGELFF.

This clone was counted a few times. This chain links TRBV19 with TRBJ2-2; no firm D call. This CDR3 has 13 residues. Germline CDR1 reads LNHDA; CDR2 reads SQIVND (reference sequence). Trimming took off 3 bases at V and 4 bases at J, with 6 bases between the two ends. The CDR3 coding sequence is TGTGCCAGTAGTATGGCCAGCACCGGGGAGCTGTTTTTT. It translates to CASSMASTGELFF.

This rearrangement joins TRBV7-3 to TRBJ2-3; 9 bases are shared with TRBD2. The CDR3 is 14 amino acids. CDR1 and CDR2 from the germline V gene are SGHTA and FQGTGA. With V trimmed by 6 bases and J by 5 bases, 6 bases remained unmatched. As DNA, the CDR3 is TGTGCCAGCAGGTCGGCGGGGGGGCAAGATACGCAGTATTTT. Protein product: CASRSAGGQDTQYF.